Listed below are T cell receptor beta chains from one sample, sequenced in a study of Graves' ophthalmopathy and Graves' hyperthyroidism. TCRdb reprocessed the multiplex PCR reads with MiXCR, giving one entry per CDR3 protein. There are hundreds of thousands of distinct CDR3 sequences in the sample; around a fifth occur only once, and around 3% lies in the top ten. The sample comprised peripheral blood. The receptors originated from a woman between 18 and 29 years old with stable Graves' hyperthyroidism. Each CDR3 is given with its conserved first and last residue. Each record gives: CDR3 DNA, CDR3 protein, D gene, V gene, J gene, clone size. The D gene is left open where the match is weak. Expanded clones get a size class; other rows say once, few or many, or leave the size out.

DNA: TGTGCCAGCAGCGCAGGGGGACTAGCGAGAGAGACCCAGTACTTC; CDR3: CASSAGGLARETQYF; D: TRBD2; V: TRBV9; J: TRBJ2-5; size: .
DNA: TGTGCCTGGAGTTCAGGGGACTTGGGTGAAGCTTTCTTT; CDR3: CAWSSGDLGEAFF; D: .; V: TRBV30; J: TRBJ1-1; size: .
DNA: TGTGCCAGCAGTTTTAGCGGGAGTGGGGGGGAGACCCAGTACTTC; CDR3: CASSFSGSGGETQYF; D: TRBD2; V: TRBV27; J: TRBJ2-5; size: many
DNA: TGTGCCAGCAGTTTGGGGACAGGGACGATACAGCCCCAGCATTTT; CDR3: CASSLGTGTIQPQHF; D: TRBD1; V: TRBV12-3/TRBV12-4; J: TRBJ1-5; size: .
DNA: TGTGCCATCAGTGTCCTAGGGGCTGGACATGGCTACACCTTC; CDR3: CAISVLGAGHGYTF; D: .; V: TRBV10-3; J: TRBJ1-2; size: .
DNA: TGTGCCAGTAGAGGGGGGAGAAGCAATCAGCCCCAGCATTTT; CDR3: CASRGGRSNQPQHF; D: .; V: TRBV6-5; J: TRBJ1-5; size: many
DNA: TGTGCCAGCAGTTCAAACACGGACGAGCAGTACTTC; CDR3: CASSSNTDEQYF; D: .; V: TRBV28; J: TRBJ2-7; size: many
DNA: TGTGCCAGCACCGGGACAGAATTGTCACCCCTCCACTTT; CDR3: CASTGTELSPLHF; D: TRBD1; V: TRBV2; J: TRBJ1-6; size: many
DNA: TGCAGCGTTGGGACAGGGGATAACTATGGCTACACCTTC; CDR3: CSVGTGDNYGYTF; D: TRBD1; V: TRBV29-1; J: TRBJ1-2; size: many
DNA: TGTGCCAGCAGCCCCCGGACTATCGCCGAGCAGTACTTC; CDR3: CASSPRTIAEQYF; D: .; V: TRBV14; J: TRBJ2-7; size: few
DNA: TGTGCCAGCAGTGCCCGGGACAGCGTTTACTATAATTCACCCCTCCACTTT; CDR3: CASSARDSVYYNSPLHF; D: TRBD1; V: TRBV6-1; J: TRBJ1-6; size: many
DNA: TGTGCCATCAGTGAGTCTCCCAGGGCCCAATACTACGAGCAGTACTTC; CDR3: CAISESPRAQYYEQYF; D: .; V: TRBV10-3; J: TRBJ2-7; size: .
DNA: TGCAGTGCTAGGGGTATGAACACTGAAGCTTTCTTT; CDR3: CSARGMNTEAFF; D: .; V: TRBV20-1; J: TRBJ1-1; size: .
DNA: TGTGCCAGCAGTTTATCCCAAGAGACCCAGTACTTC; CDR3: CASSLSQETQYF; D: .; V: TRBV28; J: TRBJ2-5; size: many
DNA: TGTGCCTGGTGCCGTGTTCCCTACGAGCAGTACTTC; CDR3: CAWCRVPYEQYF; D: .; V: TRBV30; J: TRBJ2-7; size: few
DNA: TGTGCCAGCAGTTCCCCGGGACTAGGACTCCAAGAGACCCAGTACTTC; CDR3: CASSSPGLGLQETQYF; D: TRBD2; V: TRBV6-2/TRBV6-3; J: TRBJ2-5; size: once
DNA: TGCAGTGCTAGAACGGACGTAGGAGCCAAAAACATTCAGTACTTC; CDR3: CSARTDVGAKNIQYF; D: .; V: TRBV20-1; J: TRBJ2-4; size: many
DNA: TGCAGTGCAAACCGGGACAGGGGGCTGTCTGGGGCCAACGTCCTGACTTTC; CDR3: CSANRDRGLSGANVLTF; D: TRBD1; V: TRBV20-1; J: TRBJ2-6; size: many
DNA: TGCAGTGCTAGCGGGGAGGGGCTGCCTGGGGCCAACGTCCTGACTTTC; CDR3: CSASGEGLPGANVLTF; D: TRBD2; V: TRBV20-1; J: TRBJ2-6; size: many
DNA: TGTGCTAGTGGTTTGGTACGTGGTACGCAGTATTTT; CDR3: CASGLVRGTQYF; D: .; V: TRBV12-5; J: TRBJ2-3; size: many
DNA: TGTGCCAGCAGTGTAGCGGTACGTGCGGAGACCCAGTACTTC; CDR3: CASSVAVRAETQYF; D: .; V: TRBV6-1; J: TRBJ2-5; size: many
DNA: TGTGCCAGCAGTTTAGGTCCAGTTTGGGGTGAAGCTTTCTTT; CDR3: CASSLGPVWGEAFF; D: .; V: TRBV28; J: TRBJ1-1; size: many
DNA: TGTGCCAGCAGTTTTTCCAGACTACCCCGAGAGCAGTACTTC; CDR3: CASSFSRLPREQYF; D: .; V: TRBV12-3/TRBV12-4; J: TRBJ2-7; size: many
DNA: TGTGCCAGCAGAATAGGGACAGGCCAGATCTACGAGCAGTACTTC; CDR3: CASRIGTGQIYEQYF; D: TRBD1; V: TRBV27; J: TRBJ2-7; size: .
DNA: TGTGCCAGCAGTGAAGGACTTGGTATAGCGGGAGCGTTCTACGAGCAGTACTTC; CDR3: CASSEGLGIAGAFYEQYF; D: TRBD2; V: TRBV6-1; J: TRBJ2-7; size: few
DNA: TGTGCCAGCTCACCACCGAACCCAAGCTCTGGGGCCAACGTCCTGACTTTC; CDR3: CASSPPNPSSGANVLTF; D: .; V: TRBV18; J: TRBJ2-6; size: .
DNA: TGCGCCAGCACCCCCGGCGGTAGCGGGAAGAGGGCCTACGAGCAGTACTTC; CDR3: CASTPGGSGKRAYEQYF; D: TRBD2; V: TRBV5-1; J: TRBJ2-7; size: many
DNA: TGTGCCAGCAGTTTAAGGACTAGCAACCACGAGCAGTACTTC; CDR3: CASSLRTSNHEQYF; D: TRBD2; V: TRBV28; J: TRBJ2-7; size: many
DNA: TGTGCCAGCAAAGGGGGGGTCTACGAGCAGTACTTC; CDR3: CASKGGVYEQYF; D: .; V: TRBV6-2/TRBV6-3; J: TRBJ2-7; size: many
DNA: TGCAGTGCCAGCCCCCTGTCCCAGGGCGGCTACGAGCAGTACTTC; CDR3: CSASPLSQGGYEQYF; D: .; V: TRBV20-1; J: TRBJ2-7; size: many
DNA: TGTGCCAGCAGCTTGTATAGCGCGATCCCCGGGGAGCTGTTTTTT; CDR3: CASSLYSAIPGELFF; D: .; V: TRBV11-2; J: TRBJ2-2; size: many
DNA: TGCGCCAGCAGCCCCATCCGGGACCCCATGGGGACCCAGTACTTC; CDR3: CASSPIRDPMGTQYF; D: .; V: TRBV4-1; J: TRBJ2-5; size: many
DNA: TGCAGCGTTGAACTGGGACAGGGAGGGATGGGCGAGCAGTACTTC; CDR3: CSVELGQGGMGEQYF; D: TRBD1; V: TRBV29-1; J: TRBJ2-7; size: many
DNA: TGTGCCAGCAGTTCGGACAGGGGGCTTTGGCCCCAGCATTTT; CDR3: CASSSDRGLWPQHF; D: TRBD1; V: TRBV12-3/TRBV12-4; J: TRBJ1-5; size: many
DNA: TGTGCCAGCGCCCAAGGAGGCACCGGGGAGCTGTTTTTT; CDR3: CASAQGGTGELFF; D: .; V: TRBV7-9; J: TRBJ2-2; size: many
DNA: TGCGCCAGCAGCTTCTGGGCAGGGAAGACCTACGAGCAGTACTTC; CDR3: CASSFWAGKTYEQYF; D: .; V: TRBV5-1; J: TRBJ2-7; size: many
DNA: TGTGCCAGCAGTGACCCCACCGAGGGTTCCTACGAGCAGTACTTC; CDR3: CASSDPTEGSYEQYF; D: .; V: TRBV25-1; J: TRBJ2-7; size: many
DNA: TGTGCCAGCAGCTTAGGGCTAGCGGTTAACTCTGGGGCCAACGTCCTGACTTTC; CDR3: CASSLGLAVNSGANVLTF; D: TRBD2; V: TRBV7-8; J: TRBJ2-6; size: many
DNA: TGTGCCAGCAGCTTAGATCAGTACGGGGGACGGCAGCCCCAGCATTTT; CDR3: CASSLDQYGGRQPQHF; D: .; V: TRBV11-2; J: TRBJ1-5; size: many
DNA: TGTGCCAGCACCCTGCGTGGTGATGGCTACACCTTC; CDR3: CASTLRGDGYTF; D: .; V: TRBV6-1; J: TRBJ1-2; size: many
DNA: TGTGCCAGCTCACCCCCTCTTGGGACTGAAGCTTTCTTT; CDR3: CASSPPLGTEAFF; D: .; V: TRBV18; J: TRBJ1-1; size: many
DNA: TGTGCCAGCAGCTTAACGAGGGACACCGGGGAGCTGTTTTTT; CDR3: CASSLTRDTGELFF; D: .; V: TRBV7-3; J: TRBJ2-2; size: many
DNA: TGTGCCAGCAGTTACATGGGGGATAATTCACCCCTCCACTTT; CDR3: CASSYMGDNSPLHF; D: .; V: TRBV6-5; J: TRBJ1-6; size: many
DNA: TGTGCCAGTAGTATCATCAGGGGTTCACCCCTCCACTTT; CDR3: CASSIIRGSPLHF; D: .; V: TRBV19; J: TRBJ1-6; size: many
DNA: TGTGCCAGCAGTGAAGTTTTCCCGGACAGGGGGAGGTACACCTTC; CDR3: CASSEVFPDRGRYTF; D: TRBD1; V: TRBV25-1; J: TRBJ1-2; size: .
DNA: TGTGCCAGCAGTTTTGATGGACAGCGAAGCAATCAGCCCCAGCATTTT; CDR3: CASSFDGQRSNQPQHF; D: .; V: TRBV12-3/TRBV12-4; J: TRBJ1-5; size: many
DNA: TGTGCCAGCAGTGAAAACCGGGATCCACGGGAGGAGCAGTACTTC; CDR3: CASSENRDPREEQYF; D: .; V: TRBV6-1; J: TRBJ2-7; size: many
DNA: TGTGCCAGCAGTTACGGGGCGGCGAACACTGAAGCTTTCTTT; CDR3: CASSYGAANTEAFF; D: .; V: TRBV6-5; J: TRBJ1-1; size: many
DNA: TGCAGTGCTAGAGATCGTATACGGCACCCCTACGAGCAGTACTTC; CDR3: CSARDRIRHPYEQYF; D: .; V: TRBV20-1; J: TRBJ2-7; size: many
DNA: TGTGCCAGCAGCAGAAACCGCTATGGCTACACCTTC; CDR3: CASSRNRYGYTF; D: .; V: TRBV7-2; J: TRBJ1-2; size: .
DNA: TGTGCCAGCAGTAAACAGGGTTACCGATCCTCTTACGAGCAGTACTTC; CDR3: CASSKQGYRSSYEQYF; D: .; V: TRBV2; J: TRBJ2-7; size: many
DNA: TGCGCCAGCAGCTTGGTACAGACCCCGGGCGAGCAGTACTTC; CDR3: CASSLVQTPGEQYF; D: .; V: TRBV5-1; J: TRBJ2-7; size: .
DNA: TGTGCCAGCAGTTTCTGGGCAGGGTTAGGGCGAAGCGGAGTCGGGGAGCTGTTTTTT; CDR3: CASSFWAGLGRSGVGELFF; D: .; V: TRBV28; J: TRBJ2-2; size: many